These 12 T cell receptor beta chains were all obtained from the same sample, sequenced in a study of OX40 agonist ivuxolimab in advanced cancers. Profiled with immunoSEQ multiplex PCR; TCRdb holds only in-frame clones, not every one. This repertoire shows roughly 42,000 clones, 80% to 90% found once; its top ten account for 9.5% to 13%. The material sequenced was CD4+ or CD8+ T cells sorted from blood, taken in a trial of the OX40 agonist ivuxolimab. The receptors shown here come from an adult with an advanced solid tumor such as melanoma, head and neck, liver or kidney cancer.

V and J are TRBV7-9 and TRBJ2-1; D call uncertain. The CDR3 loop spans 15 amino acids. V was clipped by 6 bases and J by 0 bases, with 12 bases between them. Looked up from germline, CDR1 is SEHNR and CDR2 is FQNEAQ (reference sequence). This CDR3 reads CASRLTESSYNEQFF. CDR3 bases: TGTGCCAGCAGATTAACGGAAAGCTCCTACAATGAGCAGTTCTTC.

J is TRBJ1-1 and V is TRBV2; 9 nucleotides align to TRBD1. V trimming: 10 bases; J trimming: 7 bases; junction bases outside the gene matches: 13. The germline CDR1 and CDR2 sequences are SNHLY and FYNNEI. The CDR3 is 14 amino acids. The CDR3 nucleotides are TGTGCCACCGTTTTTGGACAGGGGTTGGATGAAGCTTTCTTT. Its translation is CATVFGQGLDEAFF.

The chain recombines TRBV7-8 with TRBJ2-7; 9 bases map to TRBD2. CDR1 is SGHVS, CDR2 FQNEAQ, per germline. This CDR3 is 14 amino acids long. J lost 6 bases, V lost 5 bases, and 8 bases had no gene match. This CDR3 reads CASSAGLASGEQYF. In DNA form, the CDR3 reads TGTGCCAGCAGCGCGGGACTAGCTTCGGGCGAGCAGTACTTC.

CDR3: CASSRIAGRGYTF. The CDR3 region has the DNA TGTGCCAGCAGCCGAATAGCGGGTCGTGGCTACACCTTC. The chain recombines TRBV9 with TRBJ1-2; D ambiguous. The V end lost 4 bases, the J end lost 7 bases, and 14 bases lay between the germline ends. CDR1 and CDR2 from the germline V gene are SGDLS and YYNGEE. The CDR3 has 13 amino acids.

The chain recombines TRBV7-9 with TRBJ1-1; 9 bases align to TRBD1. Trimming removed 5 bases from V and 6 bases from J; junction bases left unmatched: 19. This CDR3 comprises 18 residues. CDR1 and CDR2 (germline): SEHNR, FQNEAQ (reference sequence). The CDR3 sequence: CASSPGTGFVRTFPEAFF. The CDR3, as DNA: TGTGCCAGCAGCCCCGGGACAGGGTTTGTTAGGACTTTCCCTGAAGCTTTCTTT.

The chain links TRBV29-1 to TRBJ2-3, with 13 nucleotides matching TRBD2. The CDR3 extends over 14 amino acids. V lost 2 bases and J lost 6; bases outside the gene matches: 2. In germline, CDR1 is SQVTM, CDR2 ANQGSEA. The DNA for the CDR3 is TGCAGCGTTGAAACTAGCGGGAGGGGGGATACGCAGTATTTT. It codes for CSVETSGRGDTQYF.

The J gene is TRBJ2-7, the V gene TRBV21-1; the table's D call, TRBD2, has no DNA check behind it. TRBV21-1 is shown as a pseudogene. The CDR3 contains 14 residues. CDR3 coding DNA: TGTGCCAGCAGCTCGAGGGGGAGGGGTCTCGAGCAGTACTTC. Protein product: CASSSRGRGLEQYF.

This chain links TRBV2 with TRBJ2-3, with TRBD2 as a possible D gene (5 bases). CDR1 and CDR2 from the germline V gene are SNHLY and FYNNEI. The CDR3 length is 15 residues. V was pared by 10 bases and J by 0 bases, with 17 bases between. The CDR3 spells CATRWGAFSTDTQYF. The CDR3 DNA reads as TGTGCCACTCGATGGGGAGCTTTTAGCACAGATACGCAGTATTTT.

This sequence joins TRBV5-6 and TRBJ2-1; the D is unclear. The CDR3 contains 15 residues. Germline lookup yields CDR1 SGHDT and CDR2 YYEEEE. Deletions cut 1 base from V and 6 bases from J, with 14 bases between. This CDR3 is CASSLRPTQLNEQFF. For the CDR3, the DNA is TGTGCCAGCAGCTTGAGACCAACTCAACTCAATGAGCAGTTCTTC.

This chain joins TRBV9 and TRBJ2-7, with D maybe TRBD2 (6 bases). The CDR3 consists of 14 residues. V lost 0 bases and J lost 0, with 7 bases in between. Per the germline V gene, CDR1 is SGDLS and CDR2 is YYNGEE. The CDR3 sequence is CASSVDGGSYEQYF. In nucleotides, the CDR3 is TGTGCCAGCAGCGTAGACGGGGGCTCCTACGAGCAGTACTTC.

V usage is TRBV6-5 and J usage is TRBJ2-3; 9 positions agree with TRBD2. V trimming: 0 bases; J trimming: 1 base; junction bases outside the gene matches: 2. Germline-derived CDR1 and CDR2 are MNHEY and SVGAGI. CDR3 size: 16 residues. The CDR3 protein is CASSYSASGGTDTQYF. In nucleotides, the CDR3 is TGTGCCAGCAGTTACTCGGCTAGCGGGGGCACAGATACGCAGTATTTT.

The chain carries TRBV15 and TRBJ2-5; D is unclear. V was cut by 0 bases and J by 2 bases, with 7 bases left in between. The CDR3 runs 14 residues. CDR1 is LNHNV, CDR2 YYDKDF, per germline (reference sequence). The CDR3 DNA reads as TGTGCCACCAGCAGAGACGGTTTGCAAGAGACCCAGTACTTC. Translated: CATSRDGLQETQYF.